This T cell receptor beta chain came from a study of cytomegalovirus exposure and HLA in healthy donors. Study overall: Sequencing of about 200 million T cells in an earlier analysis found under 120 million unique TCR beta sequences. Study-wide results and caveats: 16,951 TCR beta sequences were associated with HLA alleles at 0.05 false discovery rate in a later analysis. Productive status was seen about 87% or about 30% of the time for most TCR beta V segments in an earlier analysis.

Amplification used 60 Vbeta primers and 13 Jbeta primers. Original methodology: In a later analysis, the count reached 80 million or so unique TCR beta chains, with 9 million to 11 million shared. The table came from immunoSEQ multiplex PCR; TCRdb's copy has only in-frame clones and leaves some out. The V and J calls and clone size were taken over from that table, and D and trimming were inferred from the DNA. The sample consists of over 150,000 clones, 75% to 85% of them appearing once. The sample holds one count of this clone. Its cognate antigen is unknown. This clonotype was obtained from a woman under 30 in good health and CMV-seronegative. The sample taken for sequencing was PBMCs.

Here the CDR3 reads CASSRPGQGAYGYTF. The DNA for the CDR3 is TGTGCCAGCAGTAGACCGGGACAGGGAGCCTATGGCTACACCTTC. The chain uses TRBV6-5 and TRBJ1-2, with 9 bases identical to TRBD1. The CDR3 spans 15 residues. Trimming cost V 5 bases and J 4 bases; bases outside gene matches: 8. Germline CDR1 reads MNHEY; CDR2 reads SVGAGI.